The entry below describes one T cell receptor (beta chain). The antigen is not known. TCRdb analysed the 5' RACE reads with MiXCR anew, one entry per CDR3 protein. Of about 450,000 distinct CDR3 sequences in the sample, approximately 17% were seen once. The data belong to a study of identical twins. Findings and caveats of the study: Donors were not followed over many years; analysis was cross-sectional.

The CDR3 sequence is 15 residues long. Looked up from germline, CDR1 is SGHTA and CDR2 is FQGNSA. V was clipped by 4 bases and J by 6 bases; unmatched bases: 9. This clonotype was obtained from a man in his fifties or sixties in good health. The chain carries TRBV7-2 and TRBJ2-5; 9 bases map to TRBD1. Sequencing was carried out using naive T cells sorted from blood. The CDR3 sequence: CASSSGQGPEKTQYF. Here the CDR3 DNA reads TGTGCCAGCAGCTCGGGACAGGGACCAGAGAAGACCCAGTACTTC.